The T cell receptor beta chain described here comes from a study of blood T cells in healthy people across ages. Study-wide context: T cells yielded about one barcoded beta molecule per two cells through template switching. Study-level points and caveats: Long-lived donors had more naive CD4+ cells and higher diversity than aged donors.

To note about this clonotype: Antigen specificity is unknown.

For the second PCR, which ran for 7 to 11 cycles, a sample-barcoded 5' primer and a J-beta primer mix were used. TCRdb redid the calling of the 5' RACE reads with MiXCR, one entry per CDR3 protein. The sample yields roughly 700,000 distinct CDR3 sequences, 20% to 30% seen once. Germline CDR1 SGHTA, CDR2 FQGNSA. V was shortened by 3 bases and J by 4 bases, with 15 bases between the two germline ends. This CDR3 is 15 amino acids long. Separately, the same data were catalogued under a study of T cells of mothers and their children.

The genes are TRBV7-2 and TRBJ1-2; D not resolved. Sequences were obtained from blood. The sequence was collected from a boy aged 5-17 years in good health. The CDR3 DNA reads TGTGCCAGCAGCTTCTGGAGCGCCCCTACCTATGGCTACACCTTC. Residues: CASSFWSAPTYGYTF.